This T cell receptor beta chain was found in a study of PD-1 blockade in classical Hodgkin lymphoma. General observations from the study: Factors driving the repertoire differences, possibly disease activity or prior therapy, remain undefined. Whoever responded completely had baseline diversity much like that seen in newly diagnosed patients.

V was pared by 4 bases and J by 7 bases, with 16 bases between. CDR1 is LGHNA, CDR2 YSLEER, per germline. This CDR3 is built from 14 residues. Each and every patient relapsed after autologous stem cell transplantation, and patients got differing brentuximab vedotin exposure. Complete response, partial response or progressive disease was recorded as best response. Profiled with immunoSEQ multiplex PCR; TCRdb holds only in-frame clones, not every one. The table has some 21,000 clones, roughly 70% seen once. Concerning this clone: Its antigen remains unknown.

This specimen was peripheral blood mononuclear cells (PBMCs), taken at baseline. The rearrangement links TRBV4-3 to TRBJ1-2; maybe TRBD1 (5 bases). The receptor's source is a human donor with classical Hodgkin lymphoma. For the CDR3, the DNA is TGCGCCAGCAGCCCCCCGGGCAGGGAGGCTGGCTACACCTTC. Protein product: CASSPPGREAGYTF.